The 5 T cell receptor beta chains below all came from one sample that was sequenced in a study of T cell responses to AZD1222 COVID-19 vaccine. Sequencing was performed with immunoSEQ multiplex PCR; in TCRdb, only in-frame clones are kept and a portion is missing. Of about 120,000 clones detected, 86% appear once; the ten largest clones hold less than 3.5%. The specimen was peripheral blood, collected 28 days after the second AZD1222 dose. The receptors were gathered from an adult who received the AZD1222 COVID-19 vaccine.

J is TRBJ2-1 and V is TRBV7-9, with TRBD2 matching over 8 bases. Germline trimming cut 7 bases from V and 3 bases from J; bases unmatched to any gene: 11. The length of the CDR3 is 16 residues. Per germline, CDR1 SEHNR and CDR2 FQNEAQ (reference sequence). CDR3 nucleotides: TGTGCCAGCACCTCCTTGGTAGCGGGGAGCTACAATGAGCAGTTCTTC. Protein: CASTSLVAGSYNEQFF.

This chain connects TRBV28 to TRBJ2-1, with TRBD2 matching 10 bases. The V gene's germline CDR1 is MDHEN and CDR2 SYDVKM. V was clipped by 5 bases and J by 12 bases; unmatched bases: 13. The CDR3 has 15 amino acids. CDR3: CASSRVSGGERGQFF. Here the CDR3 DNA reads TGTGCCAGCAGTCGCGTGAGCGGGGGGGAACGGGGGCAGTTCTTC.

This chain uses TRBV19 with TRBJ1-4; D is possibly TRBD1 (6 bases). Germline CDR1 and CDR2: LNHDA and SQIVND (reference sequence). The CDR3 is 14 amino acids. V was trimmed by 7 bases and J by 10 bases, leaving 19 bases between them. The CDR3 is CASTTQAQGGKLFF. CDR3 in DNA: TGTGCCAGTACTACCCAGGCACAGGGAGGAAAACTGTTTTTT.

This chain links TRBV6-6 with TRBJ1-2, with TRBD1 matching over 8 bases. Germline assignment: CDR1 MNHNY and CDR2 SVGAGI (reference sequence). V shed 2 bases and J 6 bases; nucleotides not matched to a gene: 8. The CDR3 is 15 amino acids. DNA of the CDR3: TGTGCCAGCAGTTACGCAGGGGGCGCTGGTGATGGCTACACCTTC. Translating gives CASSYAGGAGDGYTF.

This rearrangement joins TRBV18 to TRBJ1-1; possible D gene TRBD1, 5 bases. The germline V and J ends were trimmed by 3 bases and 7 bases, with 6 bases remaining between them. The CDR3 length is 11 residues. CDR1 is KGHSH and CDR2 is LQKENI in the germline V gene. The CDR3 DNA reads as TGTGCCAGCTCACCGGGACTTGAAGCTTTCTTT. It specifies CASSPGLEAFF.